The 25 T cell receptor beta chains given below trace back to one sample, sequenced in a study of cytomegalovirus exposure and HLA in healthy donors. PCR primers comprised 60 Vbeta and 13 Jbeta primers. TCRdb keeps only in-frame clones here, not all; method: immunoSEQ multiplex PCR. The data show 150,000 to 200,000 clones, 68% seen once. The sequenced material came from PBMCs. The receptors were gathered from a man younger than 40 in good health and CMV-seropositive.

J is TRBJ2-3 and V is TRBV27; TRBD2 is a possible D gene (6 bases). There are 15 residues in the CDR3. CDR1 MNHEY and CDR2 SMNVEV come from the germline V gene (reference sequence). Trimming took off 8 bases at V and 3 bases at J, with 18 bases between the two ends. The CDR3 region is CASGYPIGSTDTQYF. DNA of the CDR3: TGTGCCAGCGGATACCCCATCGGGAGTACAGATACGCAGTATTTT.

The chain uses TRBV7-6 and TRBJ2-7; TRBD2 is a possible D gene (8 bases). CDR3 size: 20 residues. V lost 0 bases and J 3 bases, leaving 27 bases between the germline ends. Per the germline V gene, CDR1 is SGHVS and CDR2 is FNYEAQ. CDR3 DNA sequence: TGTGCCAGCAGCTTAGCCTTATCGGGACAGACGACTAGCGTAAACTACGAGCAGTACTTC. Residues: CASSLALSGQTTSVNYEQYF.

This chain joins TRBV5-6 and TRBJ2-7; D perhaps matches TRBD1 (6 bases). Trimming removed 3 bases from V and 5 bases from J, with 12 bases in between. CDR1 and CDR2 from the germline V gene are SGHDT and YYEEEE. The CDR3 runs 13 residues. Written as DNA, the CDR3 is TGTGCCAGCAGCTGGACAGATAAACACGAGCAGTACTTC. It is translated as CASSWTDKHEQYF.

The chain uses TRBV5-6 and TRBJ2-5; tentative D call: TRBD2 (6 bases). The CDR3 consists of 17 residues. Germline V lookup: CDR1 SGHDT, CDR2 YYEEEE. V lost 2 bases and J 0 bases, leaving 17 bases between the germline ends. CDR3: CASSFLGSWSDQETQYF. DNA for the CDR3: TGTGCCAGCAGCTTTCTCGGGAGTTGGTCTGACCAAGAGACCCAGTACTTC.

CDR3 nucleotides: TGTGCCAGTAGTACAGCCGGGACAGGACATGAGCAGTTCTTC. Protein product: CASSTAGTGHEQFF. The chain carries TRBV19 and TRBJ2-1; TRBD1 aligns across 8 bases. From germline, CDR1 is LNHDA and CDR2 SQIVND (reference sequence). Trimming cost V 4 bases and J 8 bases; bases outside gene matches: 7. The CDR3 loop spans 14 amino acids.

This clone has more than one count but fewer than ten. The chain combines TRBV27 with TRBJ2-6; TRBD2 matches at 8 bases. Germline CDR1 and CDR2: MNHEY and SMNVEV (reference sequence). The V segment lost 0 bases and the J segment 3 bases; nucleotides outside the gene matches: 4. The CDR3 sequence is 17 residues long. The chain's CDR3 is CASSLSSGGIGANVLTF. CDR3 in DNA: TGTGCCAGCAGTTTATCATCGGGGGGGATTGGGGCCAACGTCCTGACTTTC.

The chain links TRBV6-5 to TRBJ1-3; D is perhaps TRBD1 (5 bases). CDR1 and CDR2 from the germline V gene are MNHEY and SVGAGI. Trimming stripped 6 bases from V and 8 bases from J, with 17 bases between. The CDR3 spans 14 residues. The DNA of the CDR3 is TGTGCCAGCAGATATCGGGACCGCGGGGACACCATATATTTT. As protein: CASRYRDRGDTIYF.

With regard to this clone: One end of the junction is discordant with germline, which a read error may explain. The V gene is TRBV7-9, the J gene TRBJ2-7; D is possibly TRBD1 (5 bases). The germline CDR1 and CDR2 sequences are SEHNR and FQNEAQ (reference sequence). This CDR3 comprises 14 residues. The CDR3 protein is CSSSQDTVSYEQYF. CDR3 sequence (DNA): TGTTCCAGCAGCCAGGACACTGTCTCCTACGAGCAGTACTTC.

The chain uses TRBV5-1 and TRBJ2-5; tentative D call: TRBD2 (5 bases). The J call could be wrong; TRBJ2-7 is a better fit for the DNA end. Germline assignment: CDR1 SGHRS and CDR2 YFSETQ. This CDR3 has 15 residues. The CDR3 loop reads CASSPVAGQSYEQYF. The CDR3 DNA reads as TGCGCCAGCAGCCCCGTGGCGGGCCAATCCTACGAGCAGTACTTC.

The chain has TRBV19 and TRBJ1-3; possibly TRBD1 for D (5 bases). Germline V gene lookup returns CDR1 LNHDA and CDR2 SQIVND (reference sequence). The germline V and J ends were trimmed by 1 base and 4 bases, with 14 bases remaining between them. CDR3 size: 16 residues. CDR3 loop: CASSIGSEGLGNTIYF. In nucleotides, the CDR3 is TGTGCCAGTAGTATAGGTTCGGAGGGGCTCGGAAACACCATATATTTT.

This chain uses TRBV7-6 with TRBJ2-5, with D unclear. Germline V gene data show CDR1 as SGHVS and CDR2 as FNYEAQ. Trimming cost V 0 bases and J 5 bases, with 7 bases left between them. This CDR3 is 13 amino acids long. CDR3 loop: CASSLAPRETQYF. The CDR3 nucleotides read TGTGCCAGCAGCTTAGCGCCCCGGGAGACCCAGTACTTC.

The chain employs TRBV7-9 and TRBJ2-2; TRBD2 aligns across 9 bases. CDR1 is SEHNR, CDR2 FQNEAQ, per germline (reference sequence). The CDR3 totals 15 residues. The V segment lost 4 bases and the J segment 3 bases; nucleotides outside the gene matches: 3. CDR3 in amino acids: CASSSGTSYTGELFF. DNA for the CDR3: TGTGCCAGCAGCTCCGGGACTAGCTACACCGGGGAGCTGTTTTTT.

The chain carries TRBV30 and TRBJ1-2; 10 nucleotides line up with TRBD1. V lost 2 bases, J lost 3 bases, and 6 bases stayed unmatched. CDR1 is GTSNPN, CDR2 SVGIG, per germline (reference sequence). This CDR3 spans 15 amino acids. The CDR3 reads CAWSFGQGEDYGYTF. CDR3 nucleotides: TGTGCCTGGAGTTTCGGACAGGGGGAGGACTATGGCTACACCTTC. Full variable domain (outside the CDR3, taken from reference TRBV30 and TRBJ1-2): SQTIHQWPATLVQPVGSPLSLECTVEGTSNPNLYWYRQAAGRGLQLLFYSVGIGQISSEVPQNLSASRPQDRQFILSSKKLLLSDSGFYLCAWSFGQGEDYGYTFGSGTRLTVV.

This clone occurred a few times. The chain carries TRBV30 and TRBJ2-4, with no clear D. From germline, CDR1 is GTSNPN and CDR2 SVGIG (reference sequence). V was pared by 0 bases and J by 6 bases, with 9 bases between. The CDR3 consists of 13 residues. DNA for the CDR3: TGTGCCTGGAGTGTCACAGACGCAAACATTCAGTACTTC. Its translation is CAWSVTDANIQYF. Using reference TRBV30 and TRBJ2-4 for the parts outside the CDR3, the full variable domain is SQTIHQWPATLVQPVGSPLSLECTVEGTSNPNLYWYRQAAGRGLQLLFYSVGIGQISSEVPQNLSASRPQDRQFILSSKKLLLSDSGFYLCAWSVTDANIQYFGAGTRLSVL.

This clone was seen only a few times. The rearrangement uses TRBV7-8 and TRBJ1-6; no definite D call. Trimming stripped 3 bases from V and 0 bases from J, with 12 bases between. Germline V gene data show CDR1 as SGHVS and CDR2 as FQNEAQ. This CDR3 is built from 17 residues. CDR3 residues: CASSLEGQSSYNSPLHF. The CDR3, as DNA: TGTGCCAGCAGCTTGGAGGGCCAGAGCTCCTATAATTCACCCCTCCACTTT. Variable domain in full (rest from reference TRBV7-8 and TRBJ1-6): GAGVSQSPRYKVAKRGQDVALRCDPISGHVSLFWYQQALGQGPEFLTYFQNEAQLDKSGLPSDRFFAERPEGSVSTLKIQRTQQEDSAVYLCASSLEGQSSYNSPLHFGNGTRLTVT.

This sequence joins TRBV5-1 and TRBJ2-3, with TRBD2 matching over 11 bases. V shed 4 bases and J 1 base; nucleotides not matched to a gene: 17. The CDR3 length is 20 residues. Germline CDR1 reads SGHRS; CDR2 reads YFSETQ. The DNA for the CDR3 is TGCGCCAGCAGCCTGTCCACTGGGACTAGCGGTTATGTGGGCACAGATACGCAGTATTTT. Its translation is CASSLSTGTSGYVGTDTQYF. The entire variable domain, with the rest obtained from reference TRBV5-1 and TRBJ2-3, is as follows: KAGVTQTPRYLIKTRGQQVTLSCSPISGHRSVSWYQQTPGQGLQFLFEYFSETQRNKGNFPGRFSGRQFSNSRSEMNVSTLELGDSALYLCASSLSTGTSGYVGTDTQYFGPGTRLTVL.

Points on this clone: An end of the junction does not agree with germline; a read error may underlie this. V is TRBV7-9 and J is TRBJ1-5; TRBD1 agrees at 7 bases. The CDR3 contains 13 residues. Looked up from germline, CDR1 is SEHNR and CDR2 is FQNEAQ (reference sequence). The CDR3 loop reads CSSSSGGNQPQHF. As DNA, the CDR3 is TGTTCCAGCAGCTCAGGGGGTAATCAGCCCCAGCATTTT.

The chain carries TRBV28 and TRBJ2-7, with 10 bases matching TRBD2. The CDR3 is made up of 16 amino acids. J lost 3 bases, V lost 4 bases, and 9 bases had no gene match. Looked up from germline, CDR1 is MDHEN and CDR2 is SYDVKM. CDR3 sequence: CASSSSGSGRNYEQYF. For the CDR3, the DNA is TGTGCCAGCAGTTCTAGCGGGAGCGGTCGGAACTACGAGCAGTACTTC.

The chain employs TRBV5-5 and TRBJ1-4; 9 bases match TRBD1. V dropped 4 bases and J dropped 11; count of bases not matched to a gene: 12. The CDR3 has 15 residues. The germline V gene has CDR1 SGHKS and CDR2 YYEKEE (reference sequence). CDR3 amino acids: CASSPVGQGGEKLFF. The CDR3, as DNA: TGTGCCAGCAGCCCGGTGGGACAGGGCGGGGAGAAACTGTTTTTT.

This clone was seen more than once but under ten times. The V and J genes are TRBV5-4 and TRBJ2-1, with TRBD2 identical over 7 bases. Germline-derived CDR1 and CDR2 are SGHNT and YYREEE (reference sequence). CDR3 length: 15 residues. J gave up 0 bases and V 4 bases, and 4 bases lay outside the gene matches. CDR3 sequence (DNA): TGTGCCAGCAGCCCTAGCGGAAGCTCCTACAATGAGCAGTTCTTC. This encodes CASSPSGSSYNEQFF.

This clone was picked up a small number of times. The DNA for the CDR3 is TGTGCCAGCAGTCGCAAACCGGGACAGGGTGGCGAGCAGTACTTC. It translates to CASSRKPGQGGEQYF. The chain employs TRBV6-5 and TRBJ2-7, with TRBD1 matching 9 bases. The CDR3 spans 15 residues. Germline trimming cut 5 bases from V and 6 bases from J; bases unmatched to any gene: 11. Germline CDR1 and CDR2: MNHEY and SVGAGI.

The J gene is TRBJ1-1, the V gene TRBV19; a weak D match, TRBD1 (5 bases). The V end was cut by 8 bases, the J end by 0 bases, with 13 bases between. The CDR3 contains 14 residues. Per the germline V gene, CDR1 is LNHDA and CDR2 is SQIVND (reference sequence). CDR3 region: CASRGRPMNTEAFF. CDR3 DNA sequence: TGTGCCAGTCGGGGGAGGCCCATGAACACTGAAGCTTTCTTT.

The rearrangement links TRBV5-4 to TRBJ2-7, with TRBD2 matching over 8 bases. Trimming at V came to 2 bases and at J to 5 bases, leaving 9 bases not matched to a gene. Germline assignment: CDR1 SGHNT and CDR2 YYREEE (reference sequence). This CDR3 contains 15 residues. The CDR3 nucleotides read TGTGCCAGCAGCTTTATACCGGGACTAGAAAACGAGCAGTACTTC. Translating it yields CASSFIPGLENEQYF.

This chain links TRBV5-1 with TRBJ2-5; possible D gene TRBD2, 5 bases. Per germline, CDR1 SGHRS and CDR2 YFSETQ. The V and J ends lost 1 base and 1 base respectively, with 11 bases between them. The CDR3 sequence is 15 residues long. The CDR3 bases are TGCGCCAGCAGCTTGATGCCTAGCCCCCAAGAGACCCAGTACTTC. Residues: CASSLMPSPQETQYF.

This clone was seen more than once but under ten times. The chain recombines TRBV5-1 with TRBJ2-1, with TRBD2 as a possible D gene (6 bases). V was pared by 5 bases and J by 7 bases, with 25 bases between. CDR3 size: 17 residues. Germline V gene sequence: CDR1 SGHRS, CDR2 YFSETQ. The CDR3, as DNA: TGCGCCAGCAGTGTATTGGGGGAGGAGGTATCGTGGAATGAGCAGTTCTTC. Amino acids: CASSVLGEEVSWNEQFF.